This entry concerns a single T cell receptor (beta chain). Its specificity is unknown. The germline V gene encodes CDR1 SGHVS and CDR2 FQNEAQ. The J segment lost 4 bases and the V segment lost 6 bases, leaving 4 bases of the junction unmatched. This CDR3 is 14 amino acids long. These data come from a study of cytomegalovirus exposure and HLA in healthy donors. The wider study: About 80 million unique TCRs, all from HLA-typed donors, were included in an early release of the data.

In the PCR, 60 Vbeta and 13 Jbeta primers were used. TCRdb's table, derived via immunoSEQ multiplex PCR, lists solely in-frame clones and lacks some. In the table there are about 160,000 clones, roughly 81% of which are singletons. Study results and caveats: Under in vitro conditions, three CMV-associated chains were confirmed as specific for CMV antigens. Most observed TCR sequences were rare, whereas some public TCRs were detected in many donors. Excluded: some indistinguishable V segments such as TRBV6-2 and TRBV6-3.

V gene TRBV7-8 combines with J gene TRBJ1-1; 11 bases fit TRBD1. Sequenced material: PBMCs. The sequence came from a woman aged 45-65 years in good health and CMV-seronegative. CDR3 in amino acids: CASSGQGASTEAFF. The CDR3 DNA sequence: TGTGCCAGCAGTGGACAGGGGGCGAGCACTGAAGCTTTCTTT.